Below, one TCR beta chain is given with its context. Antigen unknown. Related graft donors supplied nonmyeloablative bone marrow transplants, and mixed chimerism was transient. CDR3 length: 18 residues. Trimming removed 4 bases from V and 3 bases from J; junction bases left unmatched: 14. The V gene's germline CDR1 is SGHKS and CDR2 YYEKEE (reference sequence). The repertoire was sequenced with immunoSEQ multiplex PCR; TCRdb's copy has only in-frame clones and lacks some. The sample has some 50,000 clones, roughly 89% seen once. The sample is drawn from a study of Tregs in tolerant kidney transplant recipients. Notes on the study in general: Validation in larger populations is needed because few patients were studied.

The sample here was CD8+ T cells from blood (PBMCs), taken 12 months after the transplant. This receptor was obtained from a human patient who received a combined kidney and bone marrow transplant. The T cells may come from the graft donor. The chain has TRBV5-5 and TRBJ2-2, with 8 positions matching TRBD2. CDR3 loop: CASSPRGAGVLDTGELFF. As DNA, the CDR3 is TGTGCCAGCAGCCCGCGGGGAGCGGGAGTGCTGGACACCGGGGAGCTGTTTTTT.